The clone carrying this TCR beta chain occurred a few times. Its target is not known. This CDR3 spans 14 amino acids. With 10 bases clipped from V and 7 bases from J, the junction kept 9 bases outside the gene matches. Looked up from germline, CDR1 is MRHNA and CDR2 is SNTAGT. PCR was performed a second time for about 7 to 12 cycles using a sample-barcoded 5' primer and a J-beta primer mix. MiXCR, applied by TCRdb to the 5' RACE reads, yields one record per CDR3 protein. Among about 1,500,000 distinct CDR3 sequences listed, 42% were seen once. This record belongs to a study of blood T cells in healthy people across ages. Study observations and caveats: Because sorting was not performed, PBMCs prevented conclusive naive versus antigen-experienced comparison. TCR beta diversity per million T cells fell roughly linearly with age.

V usage is TRBV6-4 and J usage is TRBJ2-1; 11 nucleotides match TRBD2. Sequencing was performed on blood. This receptor was identified in a woman under 30 in good health. CDR3 residues: CATSGLAGGNEQFF. CDR3 coding DNA: TGTGCCACCTCGGGGCTAGCGGGGGGAAATGAGCAGTTCTTC.